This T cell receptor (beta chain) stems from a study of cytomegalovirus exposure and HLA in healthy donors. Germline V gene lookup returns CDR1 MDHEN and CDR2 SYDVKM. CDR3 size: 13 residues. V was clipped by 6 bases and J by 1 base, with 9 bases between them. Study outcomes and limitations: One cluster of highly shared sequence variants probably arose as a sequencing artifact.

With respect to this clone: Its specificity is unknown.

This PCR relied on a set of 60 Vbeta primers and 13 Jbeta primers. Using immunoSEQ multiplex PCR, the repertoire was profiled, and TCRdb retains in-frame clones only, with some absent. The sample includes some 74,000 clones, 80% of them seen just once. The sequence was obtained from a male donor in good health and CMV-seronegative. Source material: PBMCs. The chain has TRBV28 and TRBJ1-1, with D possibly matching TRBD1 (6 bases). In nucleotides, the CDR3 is TGTGCCAGCAGAAAACAGGGGAACACTGAAGCTTTCTTT. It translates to CASRKQGNTEAFF.